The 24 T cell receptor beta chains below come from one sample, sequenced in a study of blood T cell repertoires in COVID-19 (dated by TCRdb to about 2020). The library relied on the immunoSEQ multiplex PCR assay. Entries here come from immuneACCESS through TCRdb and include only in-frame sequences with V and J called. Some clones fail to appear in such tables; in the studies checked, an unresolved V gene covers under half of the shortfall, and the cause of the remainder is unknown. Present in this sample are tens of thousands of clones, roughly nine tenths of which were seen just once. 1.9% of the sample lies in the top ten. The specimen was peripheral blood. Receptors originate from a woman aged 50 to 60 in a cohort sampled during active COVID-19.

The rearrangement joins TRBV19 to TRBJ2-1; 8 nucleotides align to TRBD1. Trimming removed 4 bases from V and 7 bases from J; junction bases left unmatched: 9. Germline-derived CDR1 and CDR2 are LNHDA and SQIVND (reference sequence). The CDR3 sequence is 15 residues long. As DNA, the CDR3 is TGTGCCAGTAGTAGGCCCGGGACAGGTAGGAATGAGCAGTTCTTC. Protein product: CASSRPGTGRNEQFF.

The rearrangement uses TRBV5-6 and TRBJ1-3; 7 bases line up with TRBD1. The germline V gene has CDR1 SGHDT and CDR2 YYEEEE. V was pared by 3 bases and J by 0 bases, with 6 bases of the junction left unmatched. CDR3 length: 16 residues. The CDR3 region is CASSSQGVSSGNTIYF. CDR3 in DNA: TGTGCCAGCAGCTCCCAGGGGGTTAGCTCTGGAAACACCATATATTTT.

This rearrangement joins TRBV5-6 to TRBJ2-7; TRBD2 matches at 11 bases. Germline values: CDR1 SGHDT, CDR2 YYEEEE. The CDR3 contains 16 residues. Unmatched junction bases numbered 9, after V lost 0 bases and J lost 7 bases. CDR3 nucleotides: TGTGCCAGCAGCTTGGAAGGTAGCGGGAGGGCGGAGGAGCAGTACTTC. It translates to CASSLEGSGRAEEQYF.

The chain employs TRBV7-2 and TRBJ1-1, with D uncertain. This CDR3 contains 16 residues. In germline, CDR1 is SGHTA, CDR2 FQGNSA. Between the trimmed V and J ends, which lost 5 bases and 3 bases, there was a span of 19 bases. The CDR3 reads CASSTLSGGGYTEAFF. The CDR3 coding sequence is TGTGCCAGCAGCACATTATCGGGTGGCGGGTACACTGAAGCTTTCTTT.

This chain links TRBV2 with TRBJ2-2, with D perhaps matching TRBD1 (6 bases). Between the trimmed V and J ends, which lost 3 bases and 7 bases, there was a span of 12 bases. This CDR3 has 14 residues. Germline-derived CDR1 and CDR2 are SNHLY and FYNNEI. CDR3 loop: CASSDPQGSGELFF. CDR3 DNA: TGTGCCAGCAGTGATCCCCAGGGGAGCGGGGAGCTGTTTTTT.

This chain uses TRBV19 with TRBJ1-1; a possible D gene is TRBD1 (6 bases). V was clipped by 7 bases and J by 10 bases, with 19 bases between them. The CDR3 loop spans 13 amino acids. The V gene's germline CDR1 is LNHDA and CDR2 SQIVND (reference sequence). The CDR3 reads CASMLSGGPRAFF. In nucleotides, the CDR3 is TGTGCCAGTATGCTATCGGGGGGGCCGAGAGCTTTCTTT.

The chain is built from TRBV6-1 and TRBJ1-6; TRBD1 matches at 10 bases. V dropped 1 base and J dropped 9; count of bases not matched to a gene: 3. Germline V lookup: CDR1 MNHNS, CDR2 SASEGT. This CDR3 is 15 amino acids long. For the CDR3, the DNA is TGTGCCAGCAGTGAAGGAGGGACAGGGGTTTCACCCCTCCACTTT. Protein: CASSEGGTGVSPLHF.

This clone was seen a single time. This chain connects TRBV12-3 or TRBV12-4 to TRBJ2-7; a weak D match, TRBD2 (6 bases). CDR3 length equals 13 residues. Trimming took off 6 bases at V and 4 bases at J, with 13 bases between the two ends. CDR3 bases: TGTGCCAGCAGACCCAGTGGAGGGTACGAGCAGTACTTC. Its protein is CASRPSGGYEQYF.

The CDR3 DNA follows: TGTGCCAGCAGTTCGGGACAGCTCACAGATACGCAGTATTTT. Translating gives CASSSGQLTDTQYF. The rearrangement joins TRBV28 to TRBJ2-3; TRBD1 aligns across 7 bases. Trimming took 4 bases from V and 2 from J; bases not matched to a gene: 3. CDR3 length equals 14 residues. The germline CDR1 and CDR2 sequences are MDHEN and SYDVKM.

CDR3 sequence (DNA): TGTGCCAGCAGCTTGGACCTACGACTAGCGGAGGGCACCGGGGAGCTGTTTTTT. Residues: CASSLDLRLAEGTGELFF. The V call is TRBV5-4, the J call TRBJ2-2, with TRBD2 matching 9 bases. Germline lookup yields CDR1 SGHNT and CDR2 YYREEE (reference sequence). The V segment lost 0 bases and the J segment 4 bases; nucleotides outside the gene matches: 10. The CDR3 loop spans 18 amino acids. Combining the CDR3 with reference TRBV5-4 and TRBJ2-2 gives the whole variable domain ETGVTQSPTHLIKTRGQQVTLRCSSQSGHNTVSWYQQALGQGPQFIFQYYREEENGRGNFPPRFSGLQFPNYSSELNVNALELDDSALYLCASSLDLRLAEGTGELFFGEGSRLTVL.

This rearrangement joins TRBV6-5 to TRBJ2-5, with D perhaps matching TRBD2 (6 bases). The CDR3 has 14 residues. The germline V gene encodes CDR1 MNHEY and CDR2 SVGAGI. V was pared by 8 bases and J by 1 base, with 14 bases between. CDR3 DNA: TGTGCCAGCGTGGGGGGTTGGGGCCAAGAGACCCAGTACTTC. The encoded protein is CASVGGWGQETQYF.

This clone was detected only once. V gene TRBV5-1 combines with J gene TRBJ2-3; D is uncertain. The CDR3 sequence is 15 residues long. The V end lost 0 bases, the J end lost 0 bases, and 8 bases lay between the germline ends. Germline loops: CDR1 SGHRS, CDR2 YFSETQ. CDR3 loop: CASSLAQASTDTQYF. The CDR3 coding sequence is TGCGCCAGCAGCTTGGCGCAGGCTAGCACAGATACGCAGTATTTT.

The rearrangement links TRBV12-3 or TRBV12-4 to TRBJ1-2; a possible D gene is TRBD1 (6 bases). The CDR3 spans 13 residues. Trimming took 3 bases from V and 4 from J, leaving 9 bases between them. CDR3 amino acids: CASSLDRSYGYTF. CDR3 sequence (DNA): TGTGCCAGCAGTTTGGACAGAAGCTATGGCTACACCTTC.

CDR3 amino acids: CASSLQDRATLSYEQYF. CDR3 in DNA: TGCGCCAGCAGCTTGCAAGACAGGGCTACACTCTCCTACGAGCAGTACTTC. The rearrangement uses TRBV5-1 and TRBJ2-7, with 7 positions matching TRBD1. The CDR3 spans 17 residues. Trimming cost V 1 base and J 0 bases; bases outside gene matches: 10. Germline V gene data show CDR1 as SGHRS and CDR2 as YFSETQ.

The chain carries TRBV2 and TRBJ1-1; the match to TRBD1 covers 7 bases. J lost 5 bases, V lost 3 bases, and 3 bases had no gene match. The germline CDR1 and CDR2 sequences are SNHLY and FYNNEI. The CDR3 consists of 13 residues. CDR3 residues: CASSDRGRTEAFF. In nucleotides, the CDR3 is TGTGCCAGCAGTGACAGGGGGAGGACTGAAGCTTTCTTT. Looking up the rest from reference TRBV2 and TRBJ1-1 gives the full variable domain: EPEVTQTPSHQVTQMGQEVILRCVPISNHLYFYWYRQILGQKVEFLVSFYNNEISEKSEIFDDQFSVERPDGSNFTLKIRSTKLEDSAMYFCASSDRGRTEAFFGQGTRLTVV.

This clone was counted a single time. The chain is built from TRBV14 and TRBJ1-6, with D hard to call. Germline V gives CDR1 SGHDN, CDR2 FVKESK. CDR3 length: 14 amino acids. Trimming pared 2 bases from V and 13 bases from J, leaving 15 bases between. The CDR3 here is CASSQRPVGSPLHF. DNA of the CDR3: TGTGCCAGCAGCCAAAGGCCGGTGGGCTCCCCCCTCCACTTT.

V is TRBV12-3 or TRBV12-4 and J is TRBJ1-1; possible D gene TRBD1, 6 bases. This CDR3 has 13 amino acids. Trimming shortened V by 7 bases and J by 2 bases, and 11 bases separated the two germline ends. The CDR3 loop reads CASMGTPNTEAFF. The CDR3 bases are TGTGCCAGCATGGGGACACCCAACACTGAAGCTTTCTTT.

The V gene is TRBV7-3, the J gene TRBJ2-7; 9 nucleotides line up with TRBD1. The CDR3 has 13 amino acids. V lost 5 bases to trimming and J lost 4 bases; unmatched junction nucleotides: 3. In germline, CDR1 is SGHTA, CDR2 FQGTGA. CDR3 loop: CASSTGQGYEQYF. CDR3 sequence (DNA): TGTGCCAGCAGCACGGGACAGGGTTACGAGCAGTACTTC. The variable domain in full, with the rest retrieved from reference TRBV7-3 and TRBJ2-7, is GAGVSQTPSNKVTEKGKYVELRCDPISGHTALYWYRQSLGQGPEFLIYFQGTGAADDSGLPNDRFFAVRPEGSVSTLKIQRTERGDSAVYLCASSTGQGYEQYFGPGTRLTVT.

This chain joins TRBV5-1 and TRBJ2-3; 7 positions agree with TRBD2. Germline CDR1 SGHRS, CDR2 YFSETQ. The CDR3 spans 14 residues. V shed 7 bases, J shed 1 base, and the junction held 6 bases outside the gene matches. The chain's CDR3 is CASYSLAGTDTQYF. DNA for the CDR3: TGCGCCAGCTATTCTCTAGCGGGCACAGATACGCAGTATTTT.

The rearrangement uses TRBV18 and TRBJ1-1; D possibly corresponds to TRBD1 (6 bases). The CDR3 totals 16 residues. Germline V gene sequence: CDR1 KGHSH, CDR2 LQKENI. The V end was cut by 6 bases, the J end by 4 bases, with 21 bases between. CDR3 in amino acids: CASSPTQEGGGTEAFF. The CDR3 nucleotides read TGTGCCAGCTCTCCCACACAGGAAGGGGGTGGCACTGAAGCTTTCTTT.

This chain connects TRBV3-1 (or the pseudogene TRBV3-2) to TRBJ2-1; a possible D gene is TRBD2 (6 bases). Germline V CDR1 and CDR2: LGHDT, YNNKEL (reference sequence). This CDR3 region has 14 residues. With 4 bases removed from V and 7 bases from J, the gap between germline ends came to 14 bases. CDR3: CASSPREAGNEQFF. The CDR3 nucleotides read TGTGCCAGCAGCCCGAGGGAGGCGGGGAATGAGCAGTTCTTC.

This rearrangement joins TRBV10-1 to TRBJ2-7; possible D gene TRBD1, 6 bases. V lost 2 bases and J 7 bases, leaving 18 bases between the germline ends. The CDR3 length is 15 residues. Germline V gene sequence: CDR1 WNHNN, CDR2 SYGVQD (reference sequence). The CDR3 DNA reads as TGCGCCAGCAGTGAGCAGGGGCGGTTTCCTTGGGAGCAGTACTTC. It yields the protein CASSEQGRFPWEQYF.

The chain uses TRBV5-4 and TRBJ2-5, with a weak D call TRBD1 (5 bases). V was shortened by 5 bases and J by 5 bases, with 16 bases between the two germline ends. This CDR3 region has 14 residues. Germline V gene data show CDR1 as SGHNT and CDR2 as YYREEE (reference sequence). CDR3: CASRWTSQAETQYF. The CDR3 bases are TGTGCCAGCAGGTGGACATCCCAAGCGGAGACCCAGTACTTC.

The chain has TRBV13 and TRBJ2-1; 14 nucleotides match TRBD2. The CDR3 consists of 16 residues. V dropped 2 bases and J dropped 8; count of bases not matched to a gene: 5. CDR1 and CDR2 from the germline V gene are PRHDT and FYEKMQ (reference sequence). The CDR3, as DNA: TGTGCCAGCAGCTTAAAGGGACTAGCGGGAGCGGATGAGCAGTTCTTC. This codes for CASSLKGLAGADEQFF. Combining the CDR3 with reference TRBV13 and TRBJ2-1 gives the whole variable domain AAGVIQSPRHLIKEKRETATLKCYPIPRHDTVYWYQQGPGQDPQFLISFYEKMQSDKGSIPDRFSAQQFSDYHSELNMSSLELGDSALYFCASSLKGLAGADEQFFGPGTRLTVL.